The clone carrying this TCR beta chain turned up a few times. Original processing methods: Reference gene primer amplification gave nucleated cell count estimates. Some clones are missing from TCRdb's copy, which holds only in-frame ones; the method was immunoSEQ multiplex PCR. V and J calls and clone size are given by that table; D and trimming were obtained from the DNA. The data hold 150,000 to 200,000 clones, with roughly 75% observed a single time. Trimming took off 2 bases at V and 8 bases at J, with 15 bases between the two ends. The CDR3 spans 15 residues. From germline, CDR1 is MNHEY and CDR2 SMNVEV (reference sequence). This sample is drawn from a study of blood T cell repertoires in COVID-19. Across the study: There were acute and convalescent COVID-19 samples, and they came from the United States, Italy and Spain. PBMCs, B-cell-depleted T cells, or T cells were the source of the cDNA or gDNA that made up the material.

This clonotype was obtained from a man aged 70-80 years with active or convalescent COVID-19. This sequence joins TRBV27 and TRBJ2-2, with D possibly TRBD2 on 6 matching bases. Specimen: peripheral blood. The CDR3 loop reads CASSLGSGRGGELFF. CDR3 sequence (DNA): TGTGCCAGCAGTTTAGGGTCTGGGCGGGGAGGGGAGCTGTTTTTT.